This T cell receptor beta chain originates from a study of T and B cells in COVID-19 patients. Study context: Comorbidities linked to unfavorable COVID-19 outcome were present in 18 of 20 active-infection patients.

Each TRB amplification used about 250-550 ng of genomic DNA from blood. With V trimmed by 5 bases and J by 8 bases, 9 bases remained unmatched. Germline values: CDR1 DFQATT, CDR2 SNEGSKA (reference sequence). CDR3 size: 13 residues. TRB rearrangements were amplified by multiplex PCR with BIOMED2 TRB-A/B primers. TCRdb ran MiXCR on the multiplex PCR reads and lists one entry per CDR3 protein. The sample lists around 21,000 distinct CDR3 sequences; about 31% were seen once. The sample comprised blood. The sequence came from a human donor who had recovered from COVID-19. The V and J genes are TRBV20-1 and TRBJ1-5; 7 nucleotides match TRBD1. In nucleotides, the CDR3 is TGCAGTGCTGGGGGACAGCGACTGGAGCCCCAGCATTTT. It is translated as CSAGGQRLEPQHF.